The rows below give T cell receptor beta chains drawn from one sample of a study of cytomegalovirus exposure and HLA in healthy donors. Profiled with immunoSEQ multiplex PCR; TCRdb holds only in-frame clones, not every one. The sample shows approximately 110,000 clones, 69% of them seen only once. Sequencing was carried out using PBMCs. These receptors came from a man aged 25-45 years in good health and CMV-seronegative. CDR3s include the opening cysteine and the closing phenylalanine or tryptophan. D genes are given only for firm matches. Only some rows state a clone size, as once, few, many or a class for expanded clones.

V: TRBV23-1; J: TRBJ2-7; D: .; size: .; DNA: TGCGCCAGCAGGGGGAACAGCAAGGGGGTCAACTACGAGCAGTACTTC; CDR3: CASRGNSKGVNYEQYF
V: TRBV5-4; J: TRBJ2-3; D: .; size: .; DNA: TGTGCCAGCGGTCTAGAGTATAGCACAGATACGCAGTATTTT; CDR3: CASGLEYSTDTQYF
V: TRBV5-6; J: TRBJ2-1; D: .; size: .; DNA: TGTGCCAGCAGCTTCAGCAGGGAACTTCAGTTCTTC; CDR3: CASSFSRELQFF
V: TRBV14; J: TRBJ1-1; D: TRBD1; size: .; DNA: TGTGCCAGCAGCCCGACAGGGACGGGTGGAGTAGCTTTCTTT; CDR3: CASSPTGTGGVAFF
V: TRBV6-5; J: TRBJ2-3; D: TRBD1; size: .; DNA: TGTGCCAGCAGTTACACTGACAGGGAAGATACGCAGTATTTT; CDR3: CASSYTDREDTQYF
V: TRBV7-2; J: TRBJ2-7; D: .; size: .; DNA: TGTGCCAGCAGCCTGAGCTCCTACGAGCAGTACTTC; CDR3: CASSLSSYEQYF
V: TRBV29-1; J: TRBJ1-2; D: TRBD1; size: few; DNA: TGCAGCGTTGAAAAAAAGGGACAGGGGGGTGGCTACACCTTC; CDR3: CSVEKKGQGGGYTF
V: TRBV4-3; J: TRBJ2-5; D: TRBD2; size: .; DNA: TGCGCCAGCAGCCAATTCGGACTAGAAAGAGAGACCCAGTACTTC; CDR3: CASSQFGLERETQYF
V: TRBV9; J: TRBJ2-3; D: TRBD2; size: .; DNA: TGTGCCAGCAGCGCGATAGCGGGGGATCGGGGGAGGCAGTATTTT; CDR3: CASSAIAGDRGRQYF
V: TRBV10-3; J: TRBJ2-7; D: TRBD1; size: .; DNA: TGTGCCATCATGGGGACAGGGACCTCGCTCGAGCAGTACTTC; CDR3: CAIMGTGTSLEQYF
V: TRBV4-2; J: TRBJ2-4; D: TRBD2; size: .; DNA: TGTGCCAGCAGCCCCCGGACTAGCGGGGAACTAGCCAAAAACATTCAGTACTTC; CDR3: CASSPRTSGELAKNIQYF
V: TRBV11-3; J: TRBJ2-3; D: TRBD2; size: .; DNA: TGTGCCAGCAGCTTGCAAGGGACTAGCGGGAGGGCCCAGGCAGATACGCAGTATTTT; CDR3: CASSLQGTSGRAQADTQYF
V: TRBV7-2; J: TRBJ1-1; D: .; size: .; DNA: TGTGCCAGCAGCTTGGGCTTCCACACTGAAGCTTTCTTT; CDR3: CASSLGFHTEAFF
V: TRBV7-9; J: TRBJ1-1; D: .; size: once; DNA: TGTGCCAGCAGCGCAGCACCGGGACAAAGAAACACTGAAGCTTTCTTT; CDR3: CASSAAPGQRNTEAFF
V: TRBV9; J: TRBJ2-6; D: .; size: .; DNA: TGTGCCAGCAGCGTAGCCTTACAGGGTACGGGGGCCAACGTCCTGACTTTC; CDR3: CASSVALQGTGANVLTF
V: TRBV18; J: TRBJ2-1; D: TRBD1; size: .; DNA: TGTGCCAGCTCCCCAGGGACAGAAAACAATGAGCAGTTCTTC; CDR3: CASSPGTENNEQFF
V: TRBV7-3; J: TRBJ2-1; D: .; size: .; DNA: TGTGCCAGCAGCCGAACCGGGACAATCTCGGATGAGCAGTTCTTC; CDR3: CASSRTGTISDEQFF
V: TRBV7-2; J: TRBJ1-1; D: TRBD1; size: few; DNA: TGTGCCAGCACCCTGACAGGGGAAAGGGGTGAAGCTTTCTTT; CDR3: CASTLTGERGEAFF
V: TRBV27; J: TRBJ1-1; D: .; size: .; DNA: TGTGCCAGCAGTTTACGGCGGCTCCATGAAGCTTTCTTT; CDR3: CASSLRRLHEAFF
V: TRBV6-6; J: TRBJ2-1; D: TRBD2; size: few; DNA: TGTGCCAGCAGGACTAGCGGGAGTCCTAACAATGAGCAGTTCTTC; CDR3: CASRTSGSPNNEQFF
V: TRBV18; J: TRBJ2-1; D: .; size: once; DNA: TGTGCCAGCTCGGCAAGGGACACCCAATACAATGAGCAGTTCTTC; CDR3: CASSARDTQYNEQFF
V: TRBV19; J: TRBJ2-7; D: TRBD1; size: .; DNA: TGTGCCAGTAGTACACCAGGGGGTCCCTCCTACGAGCAGTACTTC; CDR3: CASSTPGGPSYEQYF
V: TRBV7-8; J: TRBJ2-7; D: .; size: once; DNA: TGTGCCAGCAGCCCATACAGGGCCCCTGGGTACGAGCAGTACTTC; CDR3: CASSPYRAPGYEQYF
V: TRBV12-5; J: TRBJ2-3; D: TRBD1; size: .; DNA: TGTGCTAGTGGCCCCGGACAGGGGGCCACAGATACGCAGTATTTT; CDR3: CASGPGQGATDTQYF
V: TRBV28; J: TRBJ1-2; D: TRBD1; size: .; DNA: TGTGCCAGCAGTTTCCTGGGACAGGGGGCCGACTATGGCTACACCTTC; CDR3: CASSFLGQGADYGYTF
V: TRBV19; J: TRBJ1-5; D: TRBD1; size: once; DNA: TGTGCCAGTAGTACCAAGACAGGGACCAATCAGCCCCAGCATTTT; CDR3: CASSTKTGTNQPQHF
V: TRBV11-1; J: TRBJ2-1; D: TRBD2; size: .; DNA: TGTGCCAGCAGCCAGTCGGGGACTAGCGACAATGAGCAGTTCTTC; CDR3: CASSQSGTSDNEQFF
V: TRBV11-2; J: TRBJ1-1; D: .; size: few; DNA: TGTGCCAGCAGCTCGCTCCGGGGGAACACTGAAGCTTTCTTT; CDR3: CASSSLRGNTEAFF
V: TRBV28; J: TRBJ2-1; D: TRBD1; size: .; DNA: TGTGCCAGCAGTTATTTGGACAGGTACAATGAGCAGTTCTTC; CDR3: CASSYLDRYNEQFF
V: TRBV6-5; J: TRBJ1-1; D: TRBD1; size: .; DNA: TGTGCCAGCAGTTACGACAGGGGATACACTGAAGCTTTCTTT; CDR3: CASSYDRGYTEAFF
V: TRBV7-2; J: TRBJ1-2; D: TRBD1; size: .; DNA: TGTGCCAGCAGCTTGGCCGGGACAGCCGGCTACACCTTC; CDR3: CASSLAGTAGYTF
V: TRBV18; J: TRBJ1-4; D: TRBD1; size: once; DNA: TGTGCCAGCTCACCGACAGGGGGAAGTGAAAAACTGTTTTTT; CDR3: CASSPTGGSEKLFF
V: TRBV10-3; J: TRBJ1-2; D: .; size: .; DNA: TGTGCCATCAGTGAGTCGAGGGAGTATGGCTACACCTTC; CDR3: CAISESREYGYTF
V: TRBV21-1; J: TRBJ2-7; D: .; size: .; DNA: TGTGCCAGCAGCATACGGGGACAGGGAGGCGAGCAGTACTTC; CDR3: CASSIRGQGGEQYF
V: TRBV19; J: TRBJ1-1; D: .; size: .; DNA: TGTGCCAGTAGTACGACAGGTCTGAACACTGAAGCTTTCTTT; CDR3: CASSTTGLNTEAFF
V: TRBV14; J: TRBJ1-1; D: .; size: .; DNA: TGTGCCAGCAGCCAAGACCGTATGAACACTGAAGCTTTCTTT; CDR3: CASSQDRMNTEAFF
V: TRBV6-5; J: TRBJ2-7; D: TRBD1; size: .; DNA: TGTGCCAGCAGTAGAGGGACAGGGGCCTCCTACGAGCAGTACTTC; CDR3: CASSRGTGASYEQYF
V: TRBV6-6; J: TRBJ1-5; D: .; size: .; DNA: TGTGCCAGCAGTCGACAGGAATTAACTAGCAATCAGCCCCAGCATTTT; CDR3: CASSRQELTSNQPQHF
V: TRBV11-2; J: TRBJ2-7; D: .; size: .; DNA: TGTGCCAGCAGCTTCCCTAACTCCTACGAGCAGTACTTC; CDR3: CASSFPNSYEQYF
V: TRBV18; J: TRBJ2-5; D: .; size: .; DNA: TGTGCCAGCTCACCAACCGGGGTAGAGACCCAGTACTTC; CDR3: CASSPTGVETQYF
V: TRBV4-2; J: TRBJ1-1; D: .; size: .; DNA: TGTGCCAGCAGCCAATTACAGGGTACAAACACTGAAGCTTTCTTT; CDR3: CASSQLQGTNTEAFF